This is a list of T cell receptor beta chains from one sample in a study of blood T cell repertoires in COVID-19. Sequencing was performed with immunoSEQ multiplex PCR; in TCRdb, only in-frame clones are kept and a portion is missing. The repertoire holds about 87,000 clones, with approximately 83% as singletons. Sequenced input: peripheral blood. The source is a woman in her 70s with acute or convalescent COVID-19. Both conserved end residues are part of each CDR3. A D gene is named only where the DNA matches it firmly. Rows give clone size only sometimes, using once, few, many, or a class for an expanded clone.

TGTGCCAGCAGCTCAACAGGGGACTCTGGAAACACCATATATTTT,CASSSTGDSGNTIYF,TRBV6-5,TRBD1,few,TRBJ1-3
TGTGCCAGCAGGCCGACAGGGGGCAACACTGAAGCTTTCTTT,CASRPTGGNTEAFF,TRBV2,TRBD1,NA,TRBJ1-1
TGTGCCAGCAGCCTTCAGGGGCGGACTGAAGCTTTCTTT,CASSLQGRTEAFF,TRBV5-4,NA,NA,TRBJ1-1
TGTGCCAGTACCGCGACAGGGGATCAGCCCCAGCATTTT,CASTATGDQPQHF,TRBV19,TRBD1,NA,TRBJ1-5
TGTGCCAGCAGTGAGTTGAGAGGGGGATGGGGTCAGCCCCAGCATTTT,CASSELRGGWGQPQHF,TRBV6-1,NA,few,TRBJ1-5
TGCGCCAGCACCATCCGGGGAAACTTT,CASTIRGNF,TRBV10-2,NA,few,TRBJ1-6
TGTGCCACCAGTGACCCTACTAGCGGGAGCACAGATACGCAGTATTTT,CATSDPTSGSTDTQYF,TRBV24-1,TRBD2,NA,TRBJ2-3
TGTGCCAGCAGCGTAGACATGAGCGGGACAGGGGTGAACACCATATATTTT,CASSVDMSGTGVNTIYF,TRBV9,TRBD1,NA,TRBJ1-3
TGTGCCAGCAGCCCTTCGCGGGACTATGGCTACACCTTC,CASSPSRDYGYTF,TRBV14,NA,few,TRBJ1-2
TGTGCCTGGAGTGTATTAGGAGGGAGTTCCTACAATGAGCAGTTCTTC,CAWSVLGGSSYNEQFF,TRBV30,NA,once,TRBJ2-1
TGCGCCAGCAGCTTGGACGGGGGAACTAATGAAAAACTGTTTTTT,CASSLDGGTNEKLFF,TRBV5-1,NA,NA,TRBJ1-4
TGTGCCAGCAGCCCTGACAGGTATACTGAAGCTTTCTTT,CASSPDRYTEAFF,TRBV5-6,NA,NA,TRBJ1-1
TGCGCCAGCAATAACAGGGTAAATGAAAAACTGTTTTTT,CASNNRVNEKLFF,TRBV10-2,NA,few,TRBJ1-4
TGTGCCAGCAGTTTAAGGACAGGGGGCTCTGAAGCTTTCTTT,CASSLRTGGSEAFF,TRBV28,TRBD1,NA,TRBJ1-1
TGCGCCAGCAGCCCAAAAGGACAGCACACTGAAGCTTTCTTT,CASSPKGQHTEAFF,TRBV4-1,NA,NA,TRBJ1-1
TGTGCCAGCAGCTCGACAGGGGATTTCTCCTACGAGCAGTACTTC,CASSSTGDFSYEQYF,TRBV13,TRBD1,NA,TRBJ2-7
TGTGCCAGTACCGATGCCGGGGGTCAGCCCCAGCATTTT,CASTDAGGQPQHF,TRBV6-6,NA,NA,TRBJ1-5
TGTGCCAGCAGCGACGGGATTTACAATGAGCAGTTCTTC,CASSDGIYNEQFF,TRBV5-4,NA,once,TRBJ2-1
TGTGCCACCAGAGCCCTAGACAGTAATTCACCCCTCCACTTT,CATRALDSNSPLHF,TRBV15,NA,NA,TRBJ1-6
TGCGCCAGCAAGCCAGGGGGCGGTAGGGCTTCCGGGGGCTACACCTTC,CASKPGGGRASGGYTF,TRBV4-1,TRBD1,once,TRBJ1-2
TGTGCCAGCAGCCGGACAGGGAAGTATGGCTACACCTTC,CASSRTGKYGYTF,TRBV13,TRBD1,NA,TRBJ1-2
TGTGCCAGCAGCCCCCAGGGTTTCTATGGCTACACCTTC,CASSPQGFYGYTF,TRBV11-2,NA,once,TRBJ1-2
TGTGCCAGCAAGGGACAGGTGACCTACGAGCAGTACTTC,CASKGQVTYEQYF,TRBV2,TRBD1,NA,TRBJ2-7
TGCGCCAGCACGGATTTGCTTAGCGGCGAAGAGACCCAGTACTTC,CASTDLLSGEETQYF,TRBV10-2,NA,NA,TRBJ2-5
TGCGCCAGCAGCGAGGGGGTAAGGGAAAAACTGTTTTTT,CASSEGVREKLFF,TRBV5-1,NA,NA,TRBJ1-4
TGTGCCACCAGCAGACTCAGGGGCACCGGGGAGCTGTTTTTT,CATSRLRGTGELFF,TRBV15,NA,NA,TRBJ2-2
TGTGCCAGCGGAGGACAGGGACAAGAGACCCAGTACTTC,CASGGQGQETQYF,TRBV28,TRBD1,NA,TRBJ2-5
TGTGCCTGGCAACTCCGGGACAGGGCCTATGGCTACACCTTC,CAWQLRDRAYGYTF,TRBV30,TRBD1,NA,TRBJ1-2
TGTGCCACCACGAAGTTGAGGACTCCATCGGGGCCCCAGCATTTT,CATTKLRTPSGPQHF,TRBV2,NA,NA,TRBJ1-5
TGTGCCAGCAGTTTACCCCTGCCCCGGGGGGGCAATGGCTACACCTTC,CASSLPLPRGGNGYTF,TRBV28,NA,NA,TRBJ1-2
TGTGCCACAGCAGGGGCACCACAGCCCCAGCATTTT,CATAGAPQPQHF,TRBV6-5,NA,NA,TRBJ1-5
TGTGCCAGCAGTGCAAACCCCGGAGCGGACACTGAAGCTTTCTTT,CASSANPGADTEAFF,TRBV6-4,NA,NA,TRBJ1-1
TGTGCCAGCCGTCAGCAGGGGGGGAACACCGGGGAGCTGTTTTTT,CASRQQGGNTGELFF,TRBV7-9,NA,NA,TRBJ2-2
TGTACCTCATCAGGTTGGGGGCGCCACGCTTTCTTT,CTSSGWGRHAFF,TRBV30,NA,NA,TRBJ1-1
TGCGCCAGCAGCTTTGTAACAGGTATGAACACTGAAGCTTTCTTT,CASSFVTGMNTEAFF,TRBV5-1,NA,few,TRBJ1-1
TGCGCCAGCAGCTTAGGGGAGGACGATCAGCCCCAGCATTTT,CASSLGEDDQPQHF,TRBV5-1,NA,NA,TRBJ1-5
TGTGCCAGCAGGGACTCTGACGGACGCAATCAGCCCCAGCATTTT,CASRDSDGRNQPQHF,TRBV6-5,NA,NA,TRBJ1-5
TGTGCCATCAGTGAGGCCGGGACAGGAGAATCCTACGAGCAGTACTTC,CAISEAGTGESYEQYF,TRBV10-3,TRBD1,once,TRBJ2-7
TGTGCCAGCAGTTACCACGTGGGCCCAGATACGCAGTATTTT,CASSYHVGPDTQYF,TRBV6-2/TRBV6-3,NA,few,TRBJ2-3
TGTGCCAGCAGCATTGGGACAGAGAACACCGGGGAGCTGTTTTTT,CASSIGTENTGELFF,TRBV2,TRBD1,NA,TRBJ2-2
TGTGCCATCAGTGAGCCCGTGCCAGGCTCACCCCTCCACTTT,CAISEPVPGSPLHF,TRBV10-3,NA,NA,TRBJ1-6